Only a few counts were recorded for the clone carrying this TCR beta chain. This specimen comes from a study of human T cells and chemical hapten exposure. One entry per CDR3 protein results from TCRdb running MiXCR on the RACE reads. The sample has roughly 50,000 distinct CDR3 sequences; 9.9% are singletons. The time point was: patch test 3, about 24 weeks after DPC sensitization. Treatment meaning: therapeutic diphenylcyclopropenone sensitization with weekly scalp DPC. This CDR3 has 16 residues. V lost 0 bases to trimming and J lost 7 bases; unmatched junction nucleotides: 7. CDR1 and CDR2 from the germline V gene are LGHNA and YNFKEQ.

The clonotype originates from a woman aged 40 to 50 with alopecia areata. Some clones in this sample may be carry-over from other donors' samples. The chain recombines TRBV4-2 with TRBJ2-1, with TRBD1 identical over 9 bases. The source material was whole blood, sampled in connection with sensitization to the hapten diphenylcyclopropenone (DPC). The CDR3 nucleotides read TGTGCCAGCAGCCAAGATGGGGGACAGGGAGGGAATGAGCAGTTCTTC. Protein: CASSQDGGQGGNEQFF.